Listed below are T cell receptor beta chains from one sample, sequenced in a study of blood T cells in healthy people across ages. TCRdb reprocessed the 5' RACE reads via MiXCR and lists one record per CDR3 protein. Here the sample spans roughly 680,000 distinct CDR3 sequences, under 25% being singletons. Sequencing was performed on blood. These TCRs come from a man in his 70s in good health. Both conserved end residues are part of each CDR3. Fields, in order: V gene, CDR3 protein.

>TRBV5-1
CASSPRIGETQYF
>TRBV18
CASSPSVGEQYF
>TRBV5-1
CASSLSLEGQETQYF
>TRBV28
CASTEGHEWTQYF
>TRBV6-2/TRBV6-3
CASSSWTGLNTGAFF
>TRBV4-3
CASSQDRDPSNEQFF
>TRBV7-3
CASSLESTSTDTQYF
>TRBV4-2
CASSQVAGRGLSGANVLTF
>TRBV7-2
CTSRTSGGSYEQYF
>TRBV30
CAWSTGNQPQHF
>TRBV28
CASSSTPVETQYF
>TRBV27
CASRSQGKDTQYF
>TRBV11-2
CASSGWLAGSTRNEQFF
>TRBV6-5
CASSWDRGPSPLHF
>TRBV11-1
CASSATSGVYEQYF
>TRBV7-9
CASSLLSWDDVGNIQYF
>TRBV7-2
CASSLAYHEQYF
>TRBV2
CASNRVVASGRPEQYF
>TRBV9
CASSVEVAGELFF
>TRBV5-1
CASSLGASALDTGELFF
>TRBV20-1
CSARRGGLAGPPSYNEQFF
>TRBV20-1
CSARTGQTGELFF
>TRBV29-1
CSVWTSGTNYEQYF
>TRBV15
CATSRGGGGRTYEQYF
>TRBV24-1
CATSDQGASRTDTQYF
>TRBV7-2
CASSLGGGGGVLEQYF
>TRBV28
CASSFEEDQETQYF
>TRBV6-2/TRBV6-3
CASSSGGKGGNEQFF
>TRBV2
CASLGGANVLTF
>TRBV2
CASSGGAGETQYF
>TRBV2
CASSEALLAGGYSYEQYF
>TRBV11-2
CASSLDRQGGNEQFF
>TRBV3-1
CASSQESAVIGIDTQYF
>TRBV19
CASSPRQGSSQPQHF
>TRBV2
CASSKQGRLTNEKLFF
>TRBV7-8
CASSLGSGGSKDIQYF
>TRBV12-3/TRBV12-4
CASSLRGGDSPLHF
>TRBV27
CASGPLGISTDTQYF
>TRBV5-1
CASSFGTGKVNEAFF
>TRBV7-2
CASSFTWSEAFF
>TRBV11-2
CASSFRPGGPSYNEQFF
>TRBV5-5
CASSFLGRSYNEQFF
>TRBV6-2/TRBV6-3
CASSYDGHLYNEQFF
>TRBV7-9
CASSSDGPNEKLFF
>TRBV5-1
CASSGDAGQGIMNTEAFF
>TRBV5-8
CASSSPRQGPTDTQYF
>TRBV4-2
CASSSSLGDTQYF
>TRBV30
CAWRLAGGYNEQFF
>TRBV14
CASSVDYTNTQYF
>TRBV5-4
CASSSGRDTAYGYTF
>TRBV20-1
CSARDWSNTDTQYF
>TRBV7-2
CASSLRLAGPYEQYF
>TRBV28
CASSLAYRTDTQYF
>TRBV25-1
CASSGWGADSGNTIYF